A selection of T cell receptor beta chains follows, all from one sample in a study of OX40 agonist ivuxolimab in advanced cancers. Repertoires were generated with immunoSEQ multiplex PCR, while TCRdb's copy carries only in-frame clones and drops some. Among approximately 60,000 clones listed, 84% were seen once. Source: CD4+ or CD8+ T cells sorted from blood, taken in a trial of the OX40 agonist ivuxolimab. These receptors were taken from an adult with an advanced solid tumor such as melanoma, head and neck, liver or kidney cancer. The CDR3 runs from the conserved cysteine through the conserved F or W. D genes are given only for firm matches. Clone size is stated in some rows and not others, as once, few, many or a class when expanded.

j_call: TRBJ2-5
d_call: NA
clone_size: NA
v_call: TRBV5-1
cdr3_nt: TGCGCCAGCAGCATTGAACGAGGGGAGGAGACCCAGTACTTC
cdr3_aa: CASSIERGEETQYF

j_call: TRBJ1-1
d_call: NA
clone_size: NA
v_call: TRBV30
cdr3_nt: TGTGCCTGGAGTGTTACAGCAAAGGGCCCTAACACTGAAGCTTTCTTT
cdr3_aa: CAWSVTAKGPNTEAFF

j_call: TRBJ2-7
d_call: NA
clone_size: once
v_call: TRBV18
cdr3_nt: TGTGCCAGCTCACCCCCAGTGGGTGAGCAGTACTTC
cdr3_aa: CASSPPVGEQYF

j_call: TRBJ1-3
d_call: NA
clone_size: NA
v_call: TRBV30
cdr3_nt: TGTGCCTGGAGTGGCCCCCTCGAATCCATCTTT
cdr3_aa: CAWSGPLESIF

j_call: TRBJ2-2
d_call: NA
clone_size: NA
v_call: TRBV6-5
cdr3_nt: TGTGCCAGCAGTTACAAGTACGCGAACACCGGGGAGCTGTTTTTT
cdr3_aa: CASSYKYANTGELFF

j_call: TRBJ2-1
d_call: TRBD2
clone_size: NA
v_call: TRBV5-1
cdr3_nt: TGCGCCAGCAGCTTGACGACTAGCGGACACCTGAATGAGCAGTTCTTC
cdr3_aa: CASSLTTSGHLNEQFF

j_call: TRBJ1-1
d_call: TRBD1
clone_size: NA
v_call: TRBV19
cdr3_nt: TGTGCCAGTAGGACCGGGACAGGGAGTCGAACTGAAGCTTTCTTT
cdr3_aa: CASRTGTGSRTEAFF

j_call: TRBJ1-5
d_call: NA
clone_size: NA
v_call: TRBV4-2
cdr3_nt: TGTGCCAGCAGCCAAGACGAGCTTAGCAATCAGCCCCAGCATTTT
cdr3_aa: CASSQDELSNQPQHF

j_call: TRBJ2-2
d_call: NA
clone_size: NA
v_call: TRBV9
cdr3_nt: TGTGCCAGCAGCGCCAGGGTTTACACCGGGGAGCTGTTTTTT
cdr3_aa: CASSARVYTGELFF

j_call: TRBJ2-3
d_call: NA
clone_size: NA
v_call: TRBV10-3
cdr3_nt: TGTGCCATCAGCCTACAGGGGAGGACAGATACGCAGTATTTT
cdr3_aa: CAISLQGRTDTQYF

j_call: TRBJ2-3
d_call: NA
clone_size: once
v_call: TRBV4-2
cdr3_nt: TGTGCCAGCAGCCAAGAAGGGAAAACCTTGGTTAGCACAGATACGCAGTATTTT
cdr3_aa: CASSQEGKTLVSTDTQYF

j_call: TRBJ1-2
d_call: TRBD1
clone_size: NA
v_call: TRBV28
cdr3_nt: TGTGCCAGCGGGGACAGGGGATATGGCTACACCTTC
cdr3_aa: CASGDRGYGYTF

j_call: TRBJ1-4
d_call: TRBD1
clone_size: few
v_call: TRBV19
cdr3_nt: TGTGCCAGTCGCCCCCATCGGCAGGGGGCAAGTGAAAAACTGTTTTTT
cdr3_aa: CASRPHRQGASEKLFF

j_call: TRBJ2-1
d_call: TRBD2
clone_size: NA
v_call: TRBV9
cdr3_nt: TGTGCCAGCAGCCGCACTAGCGGGGGATACAATGAGCAGTTCTTC
cdr3_aa: CASSRTSGGYNEQFF

j_call: TRBJ2-7
d_call: TRBD1
clone_size: NA
v_call: TRBV5-1
cdr3_nt: TGCGCCAGCAGCCGGACAGGGGCGGTCGAGCAGTACTTC
cdr3_aa: CASSRTGAVEQYF

j_call: TRBJ1-2
d_call: TRBD1
clone_size: NA
v_call: TRBV6-5
cdr3_nt: TGTGCCACTTTCACGGCAGGGGGTGATGGCTACACCTTC
cdr3_aa: CATFTAGGDGYTF

j_call: TRBJ1-2
d_call: TRBD1
clone_size: NA
v_call: TRBV28
cdr3_nt: TGTGCCAGCAGTTTATATTCGACAGGGGACAAACGGTCTAACTATGGCTACACCTTC
cdr3_aa: CASSLYSTGDKRSNYGYTF

j_call: TRBJ1-1
d_call: NA
clone_size: NA
v_call: TRBV30
cdr3_nt: TGTGCCTGGAGTGTTGGACAGTTTACCACTGAAGCTTTCTTT
cdr3_aa: CAWSVGQFTTEAFF

j_call: TRBJ1-1
d_call: NA
clone_size: NA
v_call: TRBV15
cdr3_nt: TGTGCCACCAGCAGAGATTCGCTGAACAGACAGAACACTGAAGCTTTCTTT
cdr3_aa: CATSRDSLNRQNTEAFF

j_call: TRBJ2-1
d_call: NA
clone_size: NA
v_call: TRBV18
cdr3_nt: TGTGCCAGCTCACCTTCAGCCTCCGGGACTGCTACCTACAATGAGCAGTTCTTC
cdr3_aa: CASSPSASGTATYNEQFF

j_call: TRBJ2-7
d_call: TRBD2
clone_size: NA
v_call: TRBV10-1
cdr3_nt: TGCGCCAGCAGTGGTAGCGGGGGGCCCTACGAGCAGTACTTC
cdr3_aa: CASSGSGGPYEQYF

j_call: TRBJ1-1
d_call: NA
clone_size: once
v_call: TRBV6-5
cdr3_nt: TGTGCCAGCAGTTACTCGGGGGCATCCTACACTGAAGCTTTCTTT
cdr3_aa: CASSYSGASYTEAFF

j_call: TRBJ2-3
d_call: NA
clone_size: NA
v_call: TRBV7-8
cdr3_nt: TGTGCCAGCAGTGATAGCACAGATACGCAGTATTTT
cdr3_aa: CASSDSTDTQYF

j_call: TRBJ2-7
d_call: NA
clone_size: NA
v_call: TRBV4-1
cdr3_nt: TGCGCCAGCAGCCCGGGACTGAAATCCTACGAGCAGTACTTC
cdr3_aa: CASSPGLKSYEQYF

j_call: TRBJ1-4
d_call: NA
clone_size: NA
v_call: TRBV29-1
cdr3_nt: TGCAGCGTGAAAATTTCCGGCAATGAAAAACTGTTTTTT
cdr3_aa: CSVKISGNEKLFF

j_call: TRBJ2-3
d_call: TRBD2
clone_size: NA
v_call: TRBV19
cdr3_nt: TGTGCCAGTGGGACTAGCGGGGGGGCGACGCAGTATTTT
cdr3_aa: CASGTSGGATQYF

j_call: TRBJ2-5
d_call: NA
clone_size: NA
v_call: TRBV19
cdr3_nt: TGTGCCAGTAGTAGTGACAGGCCAAGAGGGACCCAGTACTTC
cdr3_aa: CASSSDRPRGTQYF

j_call: TRBJ1-4
d_call: NA
clone_size: NA
v_call: TRBV5-1
cdr3_nt: TGCGCCAGCAGCTCGGGACTCATAAATGAAAAACTGTTTTTT
cdr3_aa: CASSSGLINEKLFF

j_call: TRBJ1-4
d_call: TRBD1
clone_size: NA
v_call: TRBV6-6
cdr3_nt: TGTGCCAGCAACGACCAGGGGGCTAATGAAAAACTGTTTTTT
cdr3_aa: CASNDQGANEKLFF

j_call: TRBJ1-1
d_call: NA
clone_size: NA
v_call: TRBV7-9
cdr3_nt: TGTGCCAGCAGCTTAGTCACCGGGAGTACTGAAGCTTTCTTT
cdr3_aa: CASSLVTGSTEAFF

j_call: TRBJ1-4
d_call: TRBD1
clone_size: once
v_call: TRBV4-2
cdr3_nt: TGTGCCAGCAGCCAAGCGCCGGGACAGGGTTTTCAAAAACTGTTTTTT
cdr3_aa: CASSQAPGQGFQKLFF

j_call: TRBJ1-4
d_call: NA
clone_size: NA
v_call: TRBV6-1
cdr3_nt: TGTGCCAGCAGTGACCCTGGGGGGCAGGAAAATGAAAAACTGTTTTTT
cdr3_aa: CASSDPGGQENEKLFF

j_call: TRBJ2-1
d_call: TRBD2
clone_size: NA
v_call: TRBV7-8
cdr3_nt: TGTGCCAGCAGCCACGGACTAGGGCCCTACAATGAGCAGTTCTTC
cdr3_aa: CASSHGLGPYNEQFF

j_call: TRBJ1-1
d_call: NA
clone_size: NA
v_call: TRBV30
cdr3_nt: TGTGCCTGGAGTGTACGGGGGGCTAAAGCTTTCTTT
cdr3_aa: CAWSVRGAKAFF

j_call: TRBJ1-1
d_call: NA
clone_size: NA
v_call: TRBV30
cdr3_nt: TGTGCCTGGAGTGTTCGATGGCGGGCGGGCGACACTGAAGCTTTCTTT
cdr3_aa: CAWSVRWRAGDTEAFF

j_call: TRBJ1-4
d_call: TRBD1
clone_size: NA
v_call: TRBV5-1
cdr3_nt: TGCGCCAGCAGCCTAGAAGGACAGGTTGGCGAAAAACTGTTTTTT
cdr3_aa: CASSLEGQVGEKLFF

j_call: TRBJ2-7
d_call: NA
clone_size: NA
v_call: TRBV27
cdr3_nt: TGTGCCAGCAGTTTCGGACACACGGCCTACGAGCAGTACTTC
cdr3_aa: CASSFGHTAYEQYF

j_call: TRBJ1-4
d_call: TRBD1
clone_size: NA
v_call: TRBV9
cdr3_nt: TGTGCCAGCAGCCCCCGGGACAGGCCCCTCGGAACTAATGAAAAACTGTTTTTT
cdr3_aa: CASSPRDRPLGTNEKLFF

j_call: TRBJ2-2
d_call: TRBD2
clone_size: NA
v_call: TRBV5-6
cdr3_nt: TGTGCCAGCAGCTGGGTCAGCGGGAGGACCGGGGAGCTGTTTTTT
cdr3_aa: CASSWVSGRTGELFF

j_call: TRBJ1-1
d_call: NA
clone_size: NA
v_call: TRBV6-4
cdr3_nt: TGTGCCAGCAGTGAGGAGGTATACACTGAAGCTTTCTTT
cdr3_aa: CASSEEVYTEAFF

j_call: TRBJ2-7
d_call: TRBD2
clone_size: NA
v_call: TRBV23-1
cdr3_nt: TGCGCCAGCAGTCCACGGGACAGCCTTTGCCTAGCGGGGATTTACGAGCAGTACTTC
cdr3_aa: CASSPRDSLCLAGIYEQYF

j_call: TRBJ1-3
d_call: NA
clone_size: once
v_call: TRBV6-6
cdr3_nt: TGTGCCAGCAGTTCCCTCGGGCCTGGAAACACCATATATTTT
cdr3_aa: CASSSLGPGNTIYF

j_call: TRBJ2-2
d_call: TRBD2
clone_size: NA
v_call: TRBV9
cdr3_nt: TGTGCCAGCAGCGTAGGGATAGCGGGGGGTTCCGGGGAGCTGTTTTTT
cdr3_aa: CASSVGIAGGSGELFF

j_call: TRBJ1-1
d_call: NA
clone_size: NA
v_call: TRBV7-9
cdr3_nt: TGTGCCAGCAGCTTAAATACACCGAACACTGAAGCTTTCTTT
cdr3_aa: CASSLNTPNTEAFF

j_call: TRBJ2-5
d_call: TRBD1
clone_size: NA
v_call: TRBV18
cdr3_nt: TGTGCCAGCTCCCCTCAGACAGGGGCTCCCTCGGAGACCCAGTACTTC
cdr3_aa: CASSPQTGAPSETQYF

j_call: TRBJ1-5
d_call: NA
clone_size: NA
v_call: TRBV14
cdr3_nt: TGTGCCAGCAGCCGCTTAGACGTAGGGGATCAGCCCCAGCATTTT
cdr3_aa: CASSRLDVGDQPQHF

j_call: TRBJ1-5
d_call: TRBD1
clone_size: NA
v_call: TRBV14
cdr3_nt: TGTGCCAGCAGCCAATGGGACAGGGTCCGGAATCAGCCCCAGCATTTT
cdr3_aa: CASSQWDRVRNQPQHF

j_call: TRBJ2-1
d_call: TRBD2
clone_size: NA
v_call: TRBV6-4
cdr3_nt: TGTGCCAGCAGTTCTAGCGGGGGGCCGAGAAGCTCCTACAATGAGCAGTTCTTC
cdr3_aa: CASSSSGGPRSSYNEQFF

j_call: TRBJ1-1
d_call: NA
clone_size: NA
v_call: TRBV2
cdr3_nt: TGTGCCAGCACGGGACAAACGAACACTGAAGCTTTCTTT
cdr3_aa: CASTGQTNTEAFF

j_call: TRBJ2-6
d_call: NA
clone_size: NA
v_call: TRBV11-2
cdr3_nt: TGTGCCAGCAGCCTTTGGACAGCCGGGGCCAACGTCCTGACTTTC
cdr3_aa: CASSLWTAGANVLTF

j_call: TRBJ2-7
d_call: TRBD2
clone_size: NA
v_call: TRBV5-1
cdr3_nt: TGCGCCAACAGCTCTAGCGGGGGCTCCTACGAGCAGTACTTC
cdr3_aa: CANSSSGGSYEQYF